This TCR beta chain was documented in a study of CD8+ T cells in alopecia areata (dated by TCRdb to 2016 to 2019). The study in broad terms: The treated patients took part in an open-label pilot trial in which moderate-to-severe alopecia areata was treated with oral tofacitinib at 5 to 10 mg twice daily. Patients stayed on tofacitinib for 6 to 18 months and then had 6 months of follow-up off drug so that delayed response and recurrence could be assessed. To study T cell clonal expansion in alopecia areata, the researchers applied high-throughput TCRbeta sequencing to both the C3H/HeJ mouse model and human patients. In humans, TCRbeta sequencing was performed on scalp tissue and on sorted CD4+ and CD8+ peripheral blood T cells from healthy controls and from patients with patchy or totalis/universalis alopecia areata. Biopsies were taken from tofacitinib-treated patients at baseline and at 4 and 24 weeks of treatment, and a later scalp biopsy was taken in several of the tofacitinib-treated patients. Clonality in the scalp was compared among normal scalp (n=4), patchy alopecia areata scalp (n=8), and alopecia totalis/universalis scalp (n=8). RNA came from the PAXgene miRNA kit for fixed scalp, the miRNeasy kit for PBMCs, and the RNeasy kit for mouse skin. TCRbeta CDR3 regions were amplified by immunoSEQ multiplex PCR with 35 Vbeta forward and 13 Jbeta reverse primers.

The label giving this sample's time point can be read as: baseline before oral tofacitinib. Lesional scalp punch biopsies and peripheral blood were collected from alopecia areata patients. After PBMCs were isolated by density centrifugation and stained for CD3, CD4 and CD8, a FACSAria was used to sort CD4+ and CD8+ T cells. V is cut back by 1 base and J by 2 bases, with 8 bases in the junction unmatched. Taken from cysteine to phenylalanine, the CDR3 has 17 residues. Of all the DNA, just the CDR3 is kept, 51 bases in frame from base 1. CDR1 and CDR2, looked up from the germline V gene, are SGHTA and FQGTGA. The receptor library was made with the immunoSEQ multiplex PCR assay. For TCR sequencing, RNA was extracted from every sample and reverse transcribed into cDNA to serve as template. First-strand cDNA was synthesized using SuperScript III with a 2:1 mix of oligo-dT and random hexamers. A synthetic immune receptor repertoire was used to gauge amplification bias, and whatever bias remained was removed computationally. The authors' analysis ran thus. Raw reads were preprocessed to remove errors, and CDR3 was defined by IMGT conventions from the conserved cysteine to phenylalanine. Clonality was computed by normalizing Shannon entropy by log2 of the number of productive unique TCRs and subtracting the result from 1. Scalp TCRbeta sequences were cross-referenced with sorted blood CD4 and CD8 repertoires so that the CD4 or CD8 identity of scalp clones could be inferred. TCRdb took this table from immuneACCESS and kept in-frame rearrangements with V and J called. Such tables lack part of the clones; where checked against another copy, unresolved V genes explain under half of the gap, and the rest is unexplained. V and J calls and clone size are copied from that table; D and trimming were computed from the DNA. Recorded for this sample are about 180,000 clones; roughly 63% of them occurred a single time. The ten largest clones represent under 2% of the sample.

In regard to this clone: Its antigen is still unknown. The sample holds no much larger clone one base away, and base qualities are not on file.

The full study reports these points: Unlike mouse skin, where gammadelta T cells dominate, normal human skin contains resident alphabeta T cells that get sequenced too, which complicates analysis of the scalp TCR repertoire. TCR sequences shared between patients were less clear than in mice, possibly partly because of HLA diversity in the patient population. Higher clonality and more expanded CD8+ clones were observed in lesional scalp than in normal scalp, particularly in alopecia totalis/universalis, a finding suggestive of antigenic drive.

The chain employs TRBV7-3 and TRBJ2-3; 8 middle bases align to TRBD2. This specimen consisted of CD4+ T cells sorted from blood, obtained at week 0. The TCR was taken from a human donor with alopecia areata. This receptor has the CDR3 CASSLIPSGWNTDTQYF. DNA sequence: TGTGCCAGCAGCTTAATTCCTAGCGGGTGGAACACAGATACGCAGTATTTT.